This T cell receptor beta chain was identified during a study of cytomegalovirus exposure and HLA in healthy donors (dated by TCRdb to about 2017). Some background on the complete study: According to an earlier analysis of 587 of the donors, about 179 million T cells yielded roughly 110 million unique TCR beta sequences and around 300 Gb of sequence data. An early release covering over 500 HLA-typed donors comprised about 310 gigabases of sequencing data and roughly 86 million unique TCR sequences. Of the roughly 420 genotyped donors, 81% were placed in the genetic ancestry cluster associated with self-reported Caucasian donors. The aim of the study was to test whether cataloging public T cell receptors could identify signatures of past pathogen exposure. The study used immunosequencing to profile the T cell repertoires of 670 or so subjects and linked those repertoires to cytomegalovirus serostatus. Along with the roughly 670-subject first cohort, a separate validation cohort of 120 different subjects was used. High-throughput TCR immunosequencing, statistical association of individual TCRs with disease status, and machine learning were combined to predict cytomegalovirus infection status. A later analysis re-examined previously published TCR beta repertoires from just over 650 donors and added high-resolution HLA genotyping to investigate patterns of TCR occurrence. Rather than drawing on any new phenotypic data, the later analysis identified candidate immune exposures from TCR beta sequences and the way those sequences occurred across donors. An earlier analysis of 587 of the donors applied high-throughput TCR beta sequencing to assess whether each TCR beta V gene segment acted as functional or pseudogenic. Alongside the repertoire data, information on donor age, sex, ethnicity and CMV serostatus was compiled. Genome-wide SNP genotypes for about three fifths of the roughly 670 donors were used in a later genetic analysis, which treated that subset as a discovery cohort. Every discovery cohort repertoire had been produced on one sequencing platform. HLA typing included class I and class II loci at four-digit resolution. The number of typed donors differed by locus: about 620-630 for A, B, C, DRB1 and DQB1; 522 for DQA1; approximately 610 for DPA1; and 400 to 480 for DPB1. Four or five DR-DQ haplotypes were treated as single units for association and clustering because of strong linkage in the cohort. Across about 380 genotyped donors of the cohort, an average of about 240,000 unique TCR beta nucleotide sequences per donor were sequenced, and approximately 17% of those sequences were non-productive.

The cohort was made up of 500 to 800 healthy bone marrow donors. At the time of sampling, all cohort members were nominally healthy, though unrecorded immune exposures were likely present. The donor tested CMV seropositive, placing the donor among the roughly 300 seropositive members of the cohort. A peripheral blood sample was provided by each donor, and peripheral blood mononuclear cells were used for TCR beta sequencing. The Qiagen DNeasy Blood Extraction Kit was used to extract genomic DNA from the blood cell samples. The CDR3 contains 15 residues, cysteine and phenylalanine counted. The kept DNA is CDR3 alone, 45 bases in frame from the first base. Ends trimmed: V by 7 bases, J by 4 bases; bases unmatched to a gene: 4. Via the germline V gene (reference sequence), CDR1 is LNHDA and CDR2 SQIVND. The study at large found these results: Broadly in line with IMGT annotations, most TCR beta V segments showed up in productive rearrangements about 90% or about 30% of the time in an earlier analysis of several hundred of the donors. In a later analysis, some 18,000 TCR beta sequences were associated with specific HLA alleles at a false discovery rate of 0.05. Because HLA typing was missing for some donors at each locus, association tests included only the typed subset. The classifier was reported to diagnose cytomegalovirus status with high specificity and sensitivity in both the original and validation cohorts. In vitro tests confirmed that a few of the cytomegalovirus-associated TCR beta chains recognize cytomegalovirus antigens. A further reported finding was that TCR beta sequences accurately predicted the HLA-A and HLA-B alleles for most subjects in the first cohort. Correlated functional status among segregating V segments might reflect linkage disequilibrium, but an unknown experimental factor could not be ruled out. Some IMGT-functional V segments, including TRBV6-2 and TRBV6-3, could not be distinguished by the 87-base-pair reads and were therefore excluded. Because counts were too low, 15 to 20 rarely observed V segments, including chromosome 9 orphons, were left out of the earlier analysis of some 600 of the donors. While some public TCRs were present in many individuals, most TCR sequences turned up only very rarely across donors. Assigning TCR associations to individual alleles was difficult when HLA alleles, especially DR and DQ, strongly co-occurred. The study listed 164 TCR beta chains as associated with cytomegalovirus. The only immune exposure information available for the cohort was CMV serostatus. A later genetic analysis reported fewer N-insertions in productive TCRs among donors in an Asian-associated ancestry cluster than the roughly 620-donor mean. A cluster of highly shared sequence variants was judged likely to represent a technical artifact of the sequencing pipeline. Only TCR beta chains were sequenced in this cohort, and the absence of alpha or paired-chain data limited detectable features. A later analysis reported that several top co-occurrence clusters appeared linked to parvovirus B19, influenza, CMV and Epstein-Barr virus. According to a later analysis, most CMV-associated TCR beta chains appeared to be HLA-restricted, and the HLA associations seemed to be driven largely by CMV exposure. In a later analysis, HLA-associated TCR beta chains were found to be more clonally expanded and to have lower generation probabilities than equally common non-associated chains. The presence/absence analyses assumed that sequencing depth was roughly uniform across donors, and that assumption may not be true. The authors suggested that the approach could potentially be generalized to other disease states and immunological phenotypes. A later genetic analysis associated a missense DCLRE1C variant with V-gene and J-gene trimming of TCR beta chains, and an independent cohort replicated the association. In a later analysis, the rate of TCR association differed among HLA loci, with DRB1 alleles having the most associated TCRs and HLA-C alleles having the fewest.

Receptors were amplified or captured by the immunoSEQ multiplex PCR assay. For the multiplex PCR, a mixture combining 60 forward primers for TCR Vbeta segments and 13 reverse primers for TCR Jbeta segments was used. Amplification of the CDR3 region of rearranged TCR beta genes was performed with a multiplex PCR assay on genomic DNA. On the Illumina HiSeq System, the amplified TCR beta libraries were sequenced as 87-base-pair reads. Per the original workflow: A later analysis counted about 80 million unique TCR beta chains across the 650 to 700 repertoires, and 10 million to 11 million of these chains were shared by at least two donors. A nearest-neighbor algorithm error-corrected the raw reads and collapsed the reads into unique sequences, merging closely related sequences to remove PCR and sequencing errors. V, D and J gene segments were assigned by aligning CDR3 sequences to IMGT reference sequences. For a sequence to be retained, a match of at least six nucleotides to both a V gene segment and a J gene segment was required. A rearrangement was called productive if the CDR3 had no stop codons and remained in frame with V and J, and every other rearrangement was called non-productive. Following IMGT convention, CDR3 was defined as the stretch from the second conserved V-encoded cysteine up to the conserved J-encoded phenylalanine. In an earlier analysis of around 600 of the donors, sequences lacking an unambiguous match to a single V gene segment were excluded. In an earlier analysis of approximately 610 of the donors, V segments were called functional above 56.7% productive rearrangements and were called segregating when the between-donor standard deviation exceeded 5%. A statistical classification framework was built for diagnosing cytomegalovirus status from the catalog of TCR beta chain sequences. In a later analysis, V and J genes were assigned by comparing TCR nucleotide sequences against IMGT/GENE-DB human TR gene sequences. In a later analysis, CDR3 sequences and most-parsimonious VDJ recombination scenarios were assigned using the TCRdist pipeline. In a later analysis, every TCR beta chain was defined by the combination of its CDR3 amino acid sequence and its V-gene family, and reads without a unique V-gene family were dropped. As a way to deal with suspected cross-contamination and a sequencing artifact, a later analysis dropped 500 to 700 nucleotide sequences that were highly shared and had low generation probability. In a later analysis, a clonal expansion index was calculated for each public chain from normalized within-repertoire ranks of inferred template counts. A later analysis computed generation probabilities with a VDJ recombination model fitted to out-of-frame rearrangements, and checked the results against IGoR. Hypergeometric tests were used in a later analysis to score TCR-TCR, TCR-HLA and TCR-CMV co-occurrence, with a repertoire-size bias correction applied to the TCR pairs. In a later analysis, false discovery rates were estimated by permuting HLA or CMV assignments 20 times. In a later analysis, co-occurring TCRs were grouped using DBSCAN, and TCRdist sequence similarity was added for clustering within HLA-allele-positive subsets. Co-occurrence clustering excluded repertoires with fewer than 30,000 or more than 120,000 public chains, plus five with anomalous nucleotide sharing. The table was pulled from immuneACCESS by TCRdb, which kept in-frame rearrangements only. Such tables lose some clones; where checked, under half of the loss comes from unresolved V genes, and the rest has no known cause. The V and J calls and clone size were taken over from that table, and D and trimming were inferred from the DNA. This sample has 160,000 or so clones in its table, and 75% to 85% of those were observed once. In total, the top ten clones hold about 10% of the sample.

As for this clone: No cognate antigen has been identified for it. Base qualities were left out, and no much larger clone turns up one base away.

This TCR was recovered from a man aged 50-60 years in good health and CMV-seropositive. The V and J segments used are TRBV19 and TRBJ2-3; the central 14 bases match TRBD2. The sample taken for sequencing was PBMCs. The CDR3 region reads CASTRLAGGSDTQYF. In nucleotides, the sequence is TGTGCCAGTACCAGACTAGCGGGAGGGTCAGATACGCAGTATTTT.